This T cell receptor beta chain was documented in a study of blood T cell repertoires in COVID-19 (dated by TCRdb to 2020 to 2022). Turning to the overall study: Samples from collaborators originated in the United States, Italy and Spain and spanned both the acute and convalescent phases of COVID-19. The prospective study material was composed of cDNA or gDNA derived from T cells, B-cell-depleted T cells, or PBMCs. Deeply sampled blood TCRbeta repertoires from subjects exposed to, actively infected with, or recovered from COVID-19 were included in the dataset. The repertoires were released in a freely available public database intended as a resource for research on the immune response to SARS-CoV-2. The samples were drawn from the first 160 participants of the ongoing ImmuneRACE study and from some 1,300 subjects provided by 6 global collaborators. Nearly every sample came with metadata listing a de-identified subject ID, COVID-19 status, age in years and sex. Where available, HLA class I and class II types were obtained from metadata supplied by the sample provider rather than from assay-based typing. The paper as a whole reports these results and caveats: How much clinical and demographic metadata was included differed by source and by participant, and the metadata was provided uncurated.

Another Seattle source contributed samples from volunteer blood donors who had recovered from COVID-19. Whole blood was collected in K2EDTA tubes by collaborating institutions according to the institutions' own protocols. Collaborator samples were shipped for TCRbeta analysis as frozen whole blood, isolated PBMCs, or DNA extracted from either sample type. CDR3 length: 15 amino acids, cysteine to phenylalanine. Only the CDR3 DNA stays, 45 bases, in frame from base 1. The junction carries 16 bases between V and J, which are trimmed by 7 bases and 2 bases respectively. According to the germline V gene, CDR1 reads SGHDN and CDR2 reads FVKESK. TCRbeta CDR3 regions were amplified from genomic DNA by means of the immunoSEQ Assay, a bias-controlled multiplex PCR. Concerning the study's data processing: Within the assay, amplification of reference gene primers was used to estimate how many nucleated cells each sample contained. Sequence reads were collapsed and filtered to measure the absolute abundance of every unique TCRbeta CDR3 rearrangement. For each sample, productive Simpson clonality was calculated as the square root of Simpson's diversity index over productive rearrangements. TCRdb took this table from immuneACCESS and kept in-frame rearrangements with V and J called. Such tables lack part of the clones; where checked against another copy, unresolved V genes explain under half of the gap, and the rest is unexplained. The V and J calls and the clone size are those of that table, but D and trimming were determined from the DNA. The sample yields roughly 260,000 clones; roughly nine tenths were counted once. Of the sample, roughly 9.8% falls within the top ten clones.

This clone occurred once. Its antigen specificity is not known. No base-level quality is on record; no much larger clone is a single base apart. The rearranged segments are TRBV14 and TRBJ2-3; TRBD2 might be the D gene, on 6 matching bases. The sample comprised peripheral blood. The source of this sequence is a man in his forties or fifties who had recovered from COVID-19. The DNA sequence is TGTGCCAGCAATCGGCGGGCTAGCGACACAGATACGCAGTATTTT. Protein translation: CASNRRASDTDTQYF. Where the CDR3 stops, the reference TRBV14 and TRBJ2-3 genes take over; the full variable domain is EAGVTQFPSHSVIEKGQTVTLRCDPISGHDNLYWYRRVMGKEIKFLLHFVKESKQDESGMPNNRFLAERTGGTYSTLKVQPAELEDSGVYFCASNRRASDTDTQYFGPGTRLTVL.